What follows describes a single T cell receptor (beta chain). This sample is drawn from a study of blood T cell repertoires in COVID-19. The method was immunoSEQ multiplex PCR; TCRdb's version includes in-frame clones alone and lacks a portion of them. The sample includes about 230,000 clones, roughly nine tenths seen only once; the top ten take less than 4.5%. Trimming took off 0 bases at V and 7 bases at J, with 12 bases between the two ends. CDR1 GTSNPN and CDR2 SVGIG come from the germline V gene (reference sequence). The CDR3 totals 14 residues. The TCR was taken from a woman aged 30 to 39 with acute COVID-19. Sequenced: PBMCs or T cells enriched from blood (not recorded which). The J gene is TRBJ2-2, the V gene TRBV30, with a weak D call TRBD2 (5 bases). In DNA, the CDR3 is TGTGCCTGGAGTGTAAACTCACGGGGCGGGGAGCTGTTTTTT. Its translation: CAWSVNSRGGELFF.